The 27 T cell receptor beta chains presented below share a single source sample, sequenced in a study of blood T cell repertoires in COVID-19. Sequenced by immunoSEQ multiplex PCR; TCRdb stores in-frame clones only, minus some. Among fewer than 350,000 clones listed, roughly 88% were seen once. The sample taken for sequencing was peripheral blood. The receptors derive from a woman in her 30s with COVID-19, enrolled during active disease.

V is TRBV7-8 and J is TRBJ2-3; possibly TRBD1 for D (6 bases). The CDR3 has 13 amino acids. Germline V gene lookup returns CDR1 SGHVS and CDR2 FQNEAQ. Trimming stripped 3 bases from V and 5 bases from J, with 9 bases between. This chain's CDR3 is CASSLGRGDTQYF. The CDR3 region has the DNA TGTGCCAGCAGCTTGGGCAGGGGAGATACGCAGTATTTT.

This chain links TRBV28 with TRBJ1-1; no clear D. The CDR3 runs to 12 residues. Deletions cut 2 bases from V and 10 bases from J, with 11 bases between. Per germline, CDR1 MDHEN and CDR2 SYDVKM. For the CDR3, the DNA is TGTGCCAGCAGTTTAAGCCCGCCCGTAGCTTTCTTT. Protein sequence: CASSLSPPVAFF.

V and J are TRBV12-1 and TRBJ1-2; the tabulated D call, TRBD1, remains unverified against the DNA. TRBV12-1 represents a pseudogene. This CDR3 spans 16 amino acids. Here the CDR3 reads CASSCPAKTGLYGYTF. CDR3 in DNA: TGTGCCAGCAGCTGCCCAGCCAAGACAGGCCTGTATGGCTACACCTTC.

This chain uses TRBV7-9 with TRBJ2-7; unclear D gene. V gave up 4 bases and J gave up 4 bases, with 11 bases separating them. In germline, CDR1 is SEHNR, CDR2 FQNEAQ (reference sequence). The CDR3 runs 13 residues. The CDR3 DNA follows: TGTGCCAGCAGCTCAACTACGAAGTACGAGCAGTACTTC. It encodes CASSSTTKYEQYF.

The genes are TRBV28 and TRBJ1-1, with TRBD1 matching 8 bases. V lost 5 bases, J lost 7 bases, and 12 bases stayed unmatched. Germline-derived CDR1 and CDR2 are MDHEN and SYDVKM. This CDR3 has 15 residues. The CDR3 region has the DNA TGTGCCAGCAGTGGGCTCGACAGGGGAAGTATTGAAGCTTTCTTT. Translation gives CASSGLDRGSIEAFF. The full variable domain, rest sourced from reference TRBV28 and TRBJ1-1, is DVKVTQSSRYLVKRTGEKVFLECVQDMDHENMFWYRQDPGLGLRLIYFSYDVKMKEKGDIPEGYSVSREKKERFSLILESASTNQTSMYLCASSGLDRGSIEAFFGQGTRLTVV.

This clone was found once. The V gene is TRBV5-4, the J gene TRBJ2-7; D is uncertain. The CDR3 sequence is 14 residues long. Germline V gene sequence: CDR1 SGHNT, CDR2 YYREEE (reference sequence). Trimming removed 4 bases from V and 1 base from J, with 12 bases in between. CDR3 coding DNA: TGTGCCAGCAGCAAACCGGGTCTTTCCTACGAGCAGTACGTC. Encoded protein: CASSKPGLSYEQYV.

V usage is TRBV6-6 and J usage is TRBJ1-3; tentatively, D is TRBD1 (5 bases). V lost 5 bases, J lost 0 bases, and 20 bases lay in between. The CDR3 spans 18 residues. Germline CDR1 is MNHNY and CDR2 is SVGAGI (reference sequence). This CDR3 reads CASSPRLRWGRSGNTIYF. CDR3 sequence (DNA): TGTGCCAGCAGTCCCAGGCTCCGGTGGGGCCGCTCTGGAAACACCATATATTTT.

This chain links TRBV18 with TRBJ2-1; possible D gene TRBD2, 7 bases. This CDR3 has 16 amino acids. Germline V lookup: CDR1 KGHSH, CDR2 LQKENI. V was cut by 3 bases and J by 9 bases, with 21 bases left in between. Written as DNA, the CDR3 is TGTGCCAGCTCACCGTCGCGGGGGACCCTAGGGGGTGAGCAGTTCTTC. Amino acid sequence: CASSPSRGTLGGEQFF.

The gene calls are TRBV5-6 and TRBJ1-3; 7 bases are shared with TRBD1. There are 16 residues in the CDR3. The V gene's germline CDR1 is SGHDT and CDR2 YYEEEE. Trimming took 0 bases from V and 11 from J; bases not matched to a gene: 14. The CDR3 sequence: CASSLGQGSIEIAIYF. CDR3 in DNA: TGTGCCAGCAGCTTGGGACAGGGCAGTATCGAGATCGCCATATATTTT.

The chain links TRBV5-1 to TRBJ2-2; no reliable D call. V lost 3 bases and J 3 bases, leaving 12 bases between the germline ends. Germline values: CDR1 SGHRS, CDR2 YFSETQ. CDR3 size: 15 residues. CDR3 bases: TGCGCCAGCAGCTCGCCTAAACTCGACACCGGGGAGCTGTTTTTT. Its protein is CASSSPKLDTGELFF.

The V gene is TRBV4-2, the J gene TRBJ2-3; TRBD2 matches 9 bases. Germline values: CDR1 LGHNA, CDR2 YNFKEQ. V trimming: 0 bases; J trimming: 1 base; junction bases outside the gene matches: 5. This CDR3 is built from 17 residues. The CDR3 coding sequence is TGTGCCAGCAGCCAAGATAAGCGGGGGGACCGCACAGATACGCAGTATTTT. Its translation is CASSQDKRGDRTDTQYF.

This clone was seen only once. This chain links TRBV5-6 with TRBJ1-6; D possibly corresponds to TRBD1 (6 bases). CDR1 is SGHDT, CDR2 YYEEEE, per germline. This CDR3 contains 16 residues. The V end lost 6 bases, the J end lost 0 bases, and 13 bases lay between the germline ends. The CDR3 region is CASNPGGSSYNSPLHF. In DNA form, the CDR3 reads TGTGCCAGCAACCCTGGGGGCAGCTCCTATAATTCACCCCTCCACTTT.

The rearrangement joins TRBV7-8 to TRBJ1-6; no firm D call. Germline-derived CDR1 and CDR2 are SGHVS and FQNEAQ. The V and J ends lost 2 bases and 9 bases respectively, with 5 bases between them. The CDR3 sequence is 12 residues long. The CDR3 sequence: CASSLRGSPLHF. The CDR3 coding sequence is TGTGCCAGCAGCTTACGGGGTTCACCCCTCCACTTT.

The CDR3: CASSPLGGVAGNTIYF. CDR3 in DNA: TGTGCCAGCAGCCCCCTGGGGGGGGTCGCTGGAAACACCATATATTTT. V usage is TRBV9 and J usage is TRBJ1-3, with D perhaps TRBD1 (5 bases). This CDR3 is built from 16 residues. Germline CDR1 reads SGDLS; CDR2 reads YYNGEE. The germline V and J ends were trimmed by 4 bases and 2 bases, with 16 bases remaining between them.

V and J are TRBV3-1 (or the pseudogene TRBV3-2) and TRBJ1-2; 8 nucleotides agree with TRBD1. This CDR3 has 18 residues. The germline CDR1 and CDR2 sequences are LGHDT and YNNKEL (reference sequence). V gave up 2 bases and J gave up 2 bases; unmatched junction bases: 13. CDR3 loop: CASSQNRDRSKRNYGYTF. The CDR3 nucleotides read TGTGCCAGCAGCCAAAACCGGGACAGGAGCAAGCGGAACTATGGCTACACCTTC.

V and J are TRBV6-5 and TRBJ2-5; 7 bases are shared with TRBD2. Per the germline V gene, CDR1 is MNHEY and CDR2 is SVGAGI. CDR3 size: 15 residues. J lost 1 base, V lost 0 bases, and 2 bases had no gene match. The CDR3 DNA sequence: TGTGCCAGCAGTTACTCGGGGGGGACCCAAGAGACCCAGTACTTC. Translating it yields CASSYSGGTQETQYF.

V is TRBV5-6 and J is TRBJ1-4; TRBD1 might be the D (6 bases). The germline gives CDR1 SGHDT, CDR2 YYEEEE. With 0 bases removed from V and 4 bases from J, the gap between germline ends came to 13 bases. This CDR3 region has 16 residues. The CDR3 DNA sequence: TGTGCCAGCAGCTTGGTGGGGGACATCTTTAATGAAAAACTGTTTTTT. Protein sequence: CASSLVGDIFNEKLFF.

The J gene is TRBJ1-2, the V gene TRBV5-8, with TRBD1 identical over 10 bases. The CDR3 totals 15 residues. Germline loops: CDR1 SGHTS, CDR2 YDEGEE. V was clipped by 2 bases and J by 4 bases; unmatched bases: 5. The DNA for the CDR3 is TGTGCCAGCAGCTTTGCCGGGACAGGGGTCTATGGCTACACCTTC. Translating gives CASSFAGTGVYGYTF.

The chain uses TRBV18 and TRBJ2-5; 7 bases agree with TRBD1. Looked up from germline, CDR1 is KGHSH and CDR2 is LQKENI. Losses at the gene ends were 4 bases for V and 4 bases for J; bases not matched to a gene: 6. The CDR3 consists of 14 residues. CDR3 sequence: CASSRRTGRETQYF. The CDR3 nucleotides read TGTGCCAGCTCACGACGGACAGGAAGAGAGACCCAGTACTTC.

The chain joins TRBV9 to TRBJ2-5; 12 bases line up with TRBD1. V dropped 3 bases and J dropped 4; count of bases not matched to a gene: 4. The CDR3 spans 15 residues. The V gene's germline CDR1 is SGDLS and CDR2 YYNGEE. CDR3 sequence (DNA): TGTGCCAGCAGCGGGGGGACAGGGGGCGTAGAGACCCAGTACTTC. Amino acid sequence: CASSGGTGGVETQYF.

The chain uses TRBV6-5 and TRBJ1-6; D uncertain. CDR1 MNHEY and CDR2 SVGAGI come from the germline V gene. V was shortened by 7 bases and J by 9 bases, with 16 bases between the two germline ends. The CDR3 covers 14 residues. CDR3 nucleotides: TGTGCCAGCACCCCTGGGTTTTCGGGTTCACCCCTCCACTTT. Protein sequence: CASTPGFSGSPLHF.

This chain links TRBV19 with TRBJ2-7; 10 nucleotides align to TRBD1. This CDR3 has 15 amino acids. Unmatched junction bases numbered 7, after V lost 4 bases and J lost 4 bases. The germline gives CDR1 LNHDA, CDR2 SQIVND (reference sequence). As DNA, the CDR3 is TGTGCCAGTAGTACAGGGGGACAGGGGTATTACGAGCAGTACTTC. Protein sequence: CASSTGGQGYYEQYF.

The chain combines TRBV7-6 with TRBJ1-1; 10 positions match TRBD1. CDR3 length equals 15 residues. The germline V gene has CDR1 SGHVS and CDR2 FNYEAQ. V lost 3 bases and J lost 0; bases outside the gene matches: 1. The chain's CDR3 is CASSLGQGMNTEAFF. The CDR3 DNA follows: TGTGCCAGCAGCTTGGGACAGGGGATGAACACTGAAGCTTTCTTT.

The chain is built from TRBV29-1 and TRBJ1-2; D may be TRBD1 (5 bases). The length of the CDR3 is 13 residues. V lost 3 bases, J lost 2 bases, and 10 bases lay in between. In germline, CDR1 is SQVTM, CDR2 ANQGSEA. The CDR3 reads CSVEDTRNYGYTF. CDR3 sequence (DNA): TGCAGCGTTGAGGACACAAGGAACTATGGCTACACCTTC.

The chain carries TRBV2 and TRBJ2-3; 11 nucleotides align to TRBD2. The CDR3 is 15 residues long. V shed 5 bases and J 5 bases; nucleotides not matched to a gene: 6. The germline gives CDR1 SNHLY, CDR2 FYNNEI. The CDR3 spells CASSIAGGQGDTQYF. DNA for the CDR3: TGTGCCAGCAGTATAGCGGGGGGGCAGGGAGATACGCAGTATTTT.

The chain combines TRBV10-2 with TRBJ1-2; 9 bases map to TRBD1. Per germline, CDR1 WSHSY and CDR2 SAAADI. This CDR3 has 15 residues. V lost 4 bases to trimming and J lost 5 bases; unmatched junction nucleotides: 8. The CDR3 DNA sequence: TGCGCCAGCAGTGGCGGACAGGGGAGCTTATATGGCTACACCTTC. Residues: CASSGGQGSLYGYTF.

The table lists this clone with a count of one. Other DNA sequences within the sample encode an identical CDR3. The DNA of the CDR3 is TGTGCCAGCAGTTACAGGGGTAACACCGGGGAGCTGTTTTTT. Translation gives CASSYRGNTGELFF. The chain has TRBV6-5 and TRBJ2-2; D might be TRBD1 (5 bases). The CDR3 loop spans 14 amino acids. The germline V gene has CDR1 MNHEY and CDR2 SVGAGI. V shed 2 bases and J shed 2 bases, with 6 bases lying between them.